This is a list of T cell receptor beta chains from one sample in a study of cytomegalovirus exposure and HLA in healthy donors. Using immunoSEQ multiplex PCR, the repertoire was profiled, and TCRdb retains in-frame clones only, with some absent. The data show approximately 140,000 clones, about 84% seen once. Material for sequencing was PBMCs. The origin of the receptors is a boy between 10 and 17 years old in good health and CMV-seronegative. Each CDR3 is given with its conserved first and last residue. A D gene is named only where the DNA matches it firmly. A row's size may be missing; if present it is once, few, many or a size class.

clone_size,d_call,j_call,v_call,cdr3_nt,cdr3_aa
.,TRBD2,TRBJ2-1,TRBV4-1,TGCGCCAGCAGCCTTCGCATCGGGACTAGCTTTTACAATGAGCAGTTCTTC,CASSLRIGTSFYNEQFF
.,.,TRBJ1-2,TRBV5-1,TGCGCCAGCAGCTTGGCCGAGGCTGGGTATGGCTACACCTTC,CASSLAEAGYGYTF
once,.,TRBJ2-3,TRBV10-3,TGTGCCATCTGGACTGGGGGGGGGCAATCAGATACGCAGTATTTT,CAIWTGGGQSDTQYF
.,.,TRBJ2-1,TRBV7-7,TGTGCCAGCAGCCCCCACCCCGGGACTAATGAGCAGTTCTTC,CASSPHPGTNEQFF
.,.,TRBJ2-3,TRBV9,TGTGCCAGCAGCGTCCTAGGTGAGACAGATACGCAGTATTTT,CASSVLGETDTQYF
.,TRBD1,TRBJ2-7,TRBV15,TGTGCCACCAGCCTTCTCGGGACAGGGGGATACGAGCAGTACTTC,CATSLLGTGGYEQYF
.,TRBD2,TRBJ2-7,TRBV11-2,TGTGCCAGCAGCCCTTGGACTAGCGGGAGCTACGAGCAGTACTTC,CASSPWTSGSYEQYF
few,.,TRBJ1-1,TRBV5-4,TGTGCCAGCAGCACCCCAGGGGAAGCTTTCTTT,CASSTPGEAFF
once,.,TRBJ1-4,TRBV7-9,TGTGCCAGCCATAAATCCCTAGCTAATGAAAAACTGTTTTTT,CASHKSLANEKLFF
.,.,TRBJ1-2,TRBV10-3,TGTGCCATCAGTGACGGACAGCTCATTAACTATGGCTACACCTTC,CAISDGQLINYGYTF
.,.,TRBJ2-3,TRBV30,TGTGCCTGGAGTGTTGGCGCGGGCCACACAGATACGCAGTATTTT,CAWSVGAGHTDTQYF
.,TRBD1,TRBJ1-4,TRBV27,TGTGCCAGCAGTTCCCAGGGGGGAGCAACTAATGAAAAACTGTTTTTT,CASSSQGGATNEKLFF
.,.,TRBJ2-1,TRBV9,TGTGCCAGCAGCGTACGGACGAGGGACAATGAGCAGTTCTTC,CASSVRTRDNEQFF
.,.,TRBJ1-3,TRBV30,TGTGCCTGGAGTCAGCGGCGCCCGGGCGGAAACACCATATATTTT,CAWSQRRPGGNTIYF
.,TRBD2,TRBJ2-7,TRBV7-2,TGTGCCAGCAGCTTTACTAGCGGGGGCCCCGTCGAGCAGTACTTC,CASSFTSGGPVEQYF
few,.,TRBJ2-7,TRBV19,TGTGCCAGTAGCCCACGGCGCGGCGAGCAGTACTTC,CASSPRRGEQYF
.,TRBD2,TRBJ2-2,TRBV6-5,TGTGCCAGCAGTTTTACTAGCGGGAGAAGCACCGGGGAGCTGTTTTTT,CASSFTSGRSTGELFF
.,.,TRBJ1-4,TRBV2,TGTGCCAGCAGAGAATACGGGAGACCCAATGAAAAACTGTTTTTT,CASREYGRPNEKLFF
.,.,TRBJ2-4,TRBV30,TGTGCCTGGAGTGAGGGTCCTGGGACTTTGGAGTACTTC,CAWSEGPGTLEYF
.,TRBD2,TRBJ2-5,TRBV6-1,TGTGCCAGCAGTGACGAAGCGGGAGTCCCGGAGACCCAGTACTTC,CASSDEAGVPETQYF
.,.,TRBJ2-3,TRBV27,TGTGCCAGCAGTCCTCACCCGGGACTCCGCACAGATACGCAGTATTTT,CASSPHPGLRTDTQYF
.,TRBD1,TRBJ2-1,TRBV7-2,TGTGCCAGCAGGAAACAGACAGGGGGGAACCTCTTAAGGGATGAGCAGTTCTTC,CASRKQTGGNLLRDEQFF
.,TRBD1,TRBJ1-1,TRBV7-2,TGTGCCAGCAGCTGGACCGGGACAGGGTACACTGAAGCTTTCTTT,CASSWTGTGYTEAFF
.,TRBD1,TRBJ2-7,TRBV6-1,TGTGCCAGCAGCCTGACAGGGTCCGAGCAGTACTTC,CASSLTGSEQYF
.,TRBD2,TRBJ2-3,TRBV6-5,TGTGCCAGCAGTTACTCAATGGGAGGGCCTTGGGTTACGCAGTATTTT,CASSYSMGGPWVTQYF
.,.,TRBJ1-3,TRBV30,TGTGCCTGGAGGCCGACACGAGTCTCTGGAAACACCATATATTTT,CAWRPTRVSGNTIYF
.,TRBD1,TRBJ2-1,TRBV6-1,TGTGCCAGCATAATCGGGACAGGGGGGGTCGAGCAGTTCTTC,CASIIGTGGVEQFF
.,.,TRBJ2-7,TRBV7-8,TGTGCCAGCAGCTGGGGCGGCTTGGGAAAGCAGTACTTC,CASSWGGLGKQYF
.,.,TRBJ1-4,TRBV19,TGTGCCACCGCAACTAATGAAAAACTGTTTTTT,CATATNEKLFF